A selection of T cell receptor beta chains follows, all from one sample in a study of STAT5B mutations in CD4+ large granular lymphocyte leukemia. Using immunoSEQ multiplex PCR, the repertoire was profiled, and TCRdb retains in-frame clones only, with some absent. The table includes tens of thousands of clones, roughly 79% detected once. The sample comprised CD4+ T cells from blood buffy coats. The source is a human donor in good health. Each CDR3 is given with its conserved first and last residue. Fields, in order: D gene, V gene, clone size, CDR3 length, J gene, CDR3 protein, CDR3 DNA. The D gene is left open where the match is weak. Not all rows give a size; the values are once, few, many and, for expanded clones, a class.

NA	TRBV18	few	14	TRBJ1-1	CASSRLQGNTEAFF	TGTGCCAGCTCACGACTACAGGGTAACACTGAAGCTTTCTTT
NA	TRBV5-4	NA	15	TRBJ2-6	CASSLVGTGANVLTF	TGTGCCAGCAGCTTGGTCGGTACCGGGGCCAACGTCCTGACTTTC
NA	TRBV7-2	NA	15	TRBJ2-3	CASSSSAGGTDTQYF	TGTGCCAGCAGCTCCTCGGCGGGCGGCACAGATACGCAGTATTTT
NA	TRBV5-4	NA	15	TRBJ1-1	CASSSPGTVNTEAFF	TGTGCCAGCAGTTCACCTGGGACGGTGAACACTGAAGCTTTCTTT
NA	TRBV28	NA	14	TRBJ1-3	CASNIQTSGNTIYF	TGTGCCAGCAACATACAGACCTCTGGAAACACCATATATTTT
NA	TRBV5-6	NA	15	TRBJ2-6	CASSWGHTGANVLTF	TGTGCCAGCAGCTGGGGTCACACTGGGGCCAACGTCCTGACTTTC
TRBD1	TRBV18	NA	17	TRBJ1-1	CASSPPVRQGLNTEAFF	TGTGCCAGCTCACCACCGGTAAGACAGGGTCTGAACACTGAAGCTTTCTTT
NA	TRBV19	NA	16	TRBJ1-2	CASRLQGPLANYGYTF	TGTGCCAGTAGACTACAGGGCCCTCTAGCTAACTATGGCTACACCTTC
TRBD2	TRBV11-2	NA	17	TRBJ2-1	CASSLDLAGGSYNEQFF	TGTGCCAGCAGCTTAGATTTAGCGGGAGGGTCCTACAATGAGCAGTTCTTC
TRBD2	TRBV5-1	once	15	TRBJ2-1	CASSLGTSGTNEQFF	TGCGCCAGCAGCTTGGGGACTAGCGGGACCAATGAGCAGTTCTTC
NA	TRBV18	NA	15	TRBJ1-3	CASSPPSEIGNTIYF	TGTGCCAGCTCACCACCATCAGAAATTGGAAACACCATATATTTT
TRBD1	TRBV6-5	NA	16	TRBJ2-5	CASSYSGTGEGETQYF	TGTGCCAGCAGTTACTCCGGGACAGGGGAGGGAGAGACCCAGTACTTC
TRBD2	TRBV2	NA	16	TRBJ2-1	CASTSPLAGGYNEQFF	TGTGCCAGCACCTCCCCCCTAGCGGGAGGATATAATGAGCAGTTCTTC
TRBD1	TRBV27	NA	13	TRBJ1-2	CASSLGQAYGYTF	TGTGCCAGCAGTTTGGGACAGGCCTATGGCTACACCTTC
TRBD1	TRBV5-6	NA	16	TRBJ2-2	CASSPDRGNRAGELFF	TGTGCCAGCAGCCCGGACAGGGGGAATCGGGCCGGGGAGCTGTTTTTT
NA	TRBV29-1	NA	14	TRBJ1-2	CSVEDGQRGGGYTF	TGCAGCGTTGAAGATGGTCAGCGGGGAGGTGGCTACACCTTC
NA	TRBV7-2	NA	12	TRBJ2-3	CASSPTTDTQYF	TGTGCCAGCAGCCCCACCACAGATACGCAGTATTTT
TRBD2	TRBV19	NA	18	TRBJ2-1	CASTPATPSGIFGNEQFF	TGTGCCAGTACCCCCGCTACCCCTAGCGGGATTTTCGGCAATGAGCAGTTCTTC
NA	TRBV6-5	NA	14	TRBJ1-1	CASRARVVNTEAFF	TGTGCCAGCAGGGCACGGGTGGTGAACACTGAAGCTTTCTTT
NA	TRBV28	NA	13	TRBJ2-3	CASSLQAPDTQYF	TGTGCCAGCAGTTTGCAGGCTCCTGATACGCAGTATTTT
NA	TRBV7-9	NA	17	TRBJ2-5	CASTKNRGGSRQETQYF	TGTGCCAGCACAAAAAACAGGGGAGGATCGCGTCAAGAGACCCAGTACTTC
NA	TRBV4-3	NA	13	TRBJ1-2	CASSQDLGEGYTF	TGCGCCAGCAGCCAAGATCTGGGGGAGGGCTACACCTTC
NA	TRBV7-2	NA	12	TRBJ1-5	CASSEPPQPQHF	TGTGCCAGCAGCGAACCCCCTCAGCCCCAGCATTTT
TRBD1	TRBV6-5	few	14	TRBJ2-1	CASNRQGAGNEQFF	TGTGCCAGCAACCGACAGGGGGCAGGGAATGAGCAGTTCTTC
TRBD2	TRBV19	NA	16	TRBJ2-3	CASRGGLAGALDTQYF	TGTGCCAGTAGGGGGGGGCTAGCGGGAGCCTTGGATACGCAGTATTTT
NA	TRBV9	NA	17	TRBJ2-1	CASSVGGGAESYNEQFF	TGTGCCAGCAGCGTAGGGGGAGGAGCGGAGAGCTACAATGAGCAGTTCTTC
NA	TRBV19	NA	17	TRBJ1-5	CASSPLPFTSKIEPQHF	TGTGCCAGTAGTCCCCTCCCGTTCACTTCCAAAATAGAGCCCCAGCATTTT
NA	TRBV28	NA	13	TRBJ2-5	CASSFLPRETQYF	TGTGCCAGCAGTTTTTTACCCCGAGAGACCCAGTACTTC
TRBD2	TRBV5-4	NA	16	TRBJ2-1	CASSLAGGRAGNEQFF	TGTGCCAGCAGCTTGGCGGGCGGGAGGGCCGGAAATGAGCAGTTCTTC
NA	TRBV27	NA	15	TRBJ2-7	CASSRDTSNSYEQYF	TGTGCCAGCAGTCGGGACACCTCAAACTCCTACGAGCAGTACTTC
NA	TRBV7-2	once	13	TRBJ2-1	CASSLMGINEQFF	TGTGCCAGCAGCTTAATGGGAATCAATGAGCAGTTCTTC
NA	TRBV28	NA	19	TRBJ2-1	CASSSRSIRTEVVYNEQFF	TGTGCCAGCAGTTCCCGGTCCATCCGAACGGAGGTGGTATACAATGAGCAGTTCTTC
NA	TRBV18	NA	15	TRBJ1-4	CASSPGGAANEKLFF	TGTGCCAGCTCACCAGGAGGGGCTGCTAATGAAAAACTGTTTTTT
NA	TRBV10-1	NA	15	TRBJ2-7	CASSSSERGFHEQYF	TGCGCCAGCAGTTCGTCGGAAAGAGGGTTCCACGAGCAGTACTTC
NA	TRBV10-3	NA	15	TRBJ2-3	CAISESPDAGQKKYF	TGTGCCATCAGTGAGTCGCCCGACGCAGGCCAAAAGAAGTATTTT
TRBD1	TRBV9	NA	18	TRBJ1-2	CASSPTTGTGGVHTGYTF	TGTGCCAGCAGCCCAACAACCGGGACAGGGGGCGTGCATACTGGCTACACCTTC
NA	TRBV4-2	few	12	TRBJ2-3	CASSSSDDTQYF	TGTGCCAGCAGTTCTAGTGATGATACGCAGTATTTT
NA	TRBV7-9	NA	14	TRBJ1-2	CASSPGVGDYGYTF	TGTGCCAGCAGCCCAGGGGTAGGCGACTATGGCTACACCTTC
NA	TRBV28	few	15	TRBJ1-5	CASSLNMMRNQPQHF	TGTGCCAGCAGTCTCAACATGATGCGCAATCAGCCCCAGCATTTT
TRBD2	TRBV9	once	16	TRBJ2-1	CASSVSSGKSYNEQFF	TGTGCCAGCAGCGTGTCTAGCGGGAAATCCTACAATGAGCAGTTCTTC
NA	TRBV19	few	13	TRBJ1-5	CASSTQPNQPQHF	TGTGCCAGTAGTACACAACCCAATCAGCCCCAGCATTTT
TRBD2	TRBV2	NA	16	TRBJ2-3	CASSGRAGGNTDTQYF	TGTGCCAGCAGTGGGAGGGCGGGAGGGAACACAGATACGCAGTATTTT
TRBD1	TRBV28	NA	15	TRBJ1-5	CASSRFGTANQPQHF	TGTGCCAGCAGCCGTTTTGGGACAGCCAATCAGCCCCAGCATTTT
NA	TRBV4-3	once	15	TRBJ2-3	CASSRGGGATDTQYF	TGCGCCAGCAGCCGCGGTGGGGGGGCGACAGATACGCAGTATTTT
NA	TRBV7-2	NA	11	TRBJ2-5	CASSFHVTQYF	TGTGCCAGCAGCTTTCATGTGACCCAGTACTTC
NA	TRBV20-1	NA	11	TRBJ2-7	CSARHIQEQYF	TGCAGTGCTAGACACATCCAAGAGCAGTACTTC
TRBD2	TRBV5-1	NA	19	TRBJ2-3	CASSLVASGRRTPTDTQYF	TGCGCCAGCAGCTTGGTGGCTAGCGGGAGAAGGACCCCCACAGATACGCAGTATTTT
NA	TRBV28	NA	12	TRBJ2-3	CASSPSTDTQYF	TGTGCCAGCAGCCCCAGCACAGATACGCAGTATTTT
TRBD1	TRBV28	NA	16	TRBJ1-5	CASRDGPDRGHQPQHF	TGTGCCAGCAGGGATGGACCAGACAGGGGGCATCAGCCCCAGCATTTT
NA	TRBV7-3	NA	15	TRBJ2-5	CASSSQGGVQETQYF	TGTGCCAGCAGCTCCCAGGGGGGCGTCCAAGAGACCCAGTACTTC
TRBD2	TRBV4-1	NA	16	TRBJ2-3	CASSQTRLAGADTQYF	TGCGCCAGCAGCCAAACTCGACTAGCGGGAGCAGATACGCAGTATTTT
NA	TRBV7-9	once	12	TRBJ1-6	CAIGGFDSPLHF	TGTGCCATCGGGGGGTTCGATTCACCCCTCCACTTT
TRBD2	TRBV18	NA	16	TRBJ2-5	CASSGDYHGGQETQYF	TGTGCCAGCTCAGGGGACTACCACGGTGGGCAAGAGACCCAGTACTTC
TRBD1	TRBV6-5	few	14	TRBJ1-5	CASSRDSFNQPQHF	TGTGCCAGCAGCCGGGACAGCTTCAATCAGCCCCAGCATTTT
NA	TRBV11-2	NA	17	TRBJ2-1	CASSLELRGGAYNEQFF	TGTGCCAGCAGCTTAGAATTGAGGGGGGGGGCCTACAATGAGCAGTTCTTC